This is a list of T cell receptor beta chains from one sample in a study of T cell responses to AZD1222 COVID-19 vaccine. Method: immunoSEQ multiplex PCR; TCRdb's copy keeps in-frame clones and lacks some. The table lists tens of thousands of clones, nearly 85% of them singletons. Source: peripheral blood, taken on day 0 of AZD1222 vaccination. The receptors shown here come from an adult in good health. CDR3s include the opening cysteine and the closing phenylalanine or tryptophan. D genes are given only for firm matches. Clone size, where shown, is once, few, many, or a class for clones that have expanded.

j_gene | d_gene | v_gene | abundance | CDR3nt | CDR3aa
TRBJ1-4 | NA | TRBV19 | NA | TGTGCCTCCACGAGGGGGTTGGATGAAAAACTGTTTTTT | CASTRGLDEKLFF
TRBJ1-3 | NA | TRBV5-1 | once | TGCGCCAGCAGCCCCTCGGGAACTGGAAACACCATATATTTT | CASSPSGTGNTIYF
TRBJ2-3 | NA | TRBV6-5 | NA | TGTGCCAGCTGTCTAAAGATAGGGGGGGATACGCAGTATTTT | CASCLKIGGDTQYF
TRBJ1-5 | TRBD1 | TRBV12-5 | NA | TGTGCTAGTGGTTCCAACACCGGGACAGGGCGGGATTATAGCAATCAGCCCCAGCATTTT | CASGSNTGTGRDYSNQPQHF
TRBJ2-7 | NA | TRBV7-2 | NA | TGTGCCAGCAGCTCGCTCGAAACCTACTACGAGCAGTACTTC | CASSSLETYYEQYF
TRBJ1-5 | TRBD1 | TRBV6-2/TRBV6-3 | few | TGTGCCAGCAGTTTCTCCGGGACAGGGGGGAATCAGCCCCAGCATTTT | CASSFSGTGGNQPQHF
TRBJ1-6 | NA | TRBV5-6 | once | TGTGCCAGCAGCTTGGGAAATTCACCCCTCCACTTT | CASSLGNSPLHF
TRBJ1-2 | NA | TRBV3-1/TRBV3-2 | NA | TGTGCCAGCAGCCAAGCCCCAGGCGGCTATGGCTACACCTTC | CASSQAPGGYGYTF
TRBJ2-6 | NA | TRBV7-2 | NA | TGTGCCAGCAGTCGGTCGGCAGGGGCCAACGTCCTGACTTTC | CASSRSAGANVLTF
TRBJ1-4 | NA | TRBV10-3 | NA | TGTGCCATCAGGTCCGGGACGGAGAATGAAAAACTGTTTTTT | CAIRSGTENEKLFF
TRBJ2-2 | TRBD2 | TRBV5-1 | few | TGCGCCAGCACCCAGACTAGCGGATTTACCGGGGAGCTGTTTTTT | CASTQTSGFTGELFF
TRBJ1-6 | NA | TRBV12-2 | NA | TGTGCAAGTCGCCCGAGGGGGGGGACAGCCGAATACCCGGACCACTTT | CASRPRGGTAEYPDHF
TRBJ2-7 | TRBD2 | TRBV27 | NA | TGTGCCAGCAGCCCTTTAGGGGCTCGACTAGCTGAGCAGTACTTC | CASSPLGARLAEQYF
TRBJ2-3 | NA | TRBV9 | NA | TGTGCCAGCAGCGAGAGCGGAATCACAGATACGCAGTATTTT | CASSESGITDTQYF
TRBJ2-7 | NA | TRBV7-2 | NA | TGTGCCAGCAGCCCAGCTGGTTTAGGGATTGGCGAGCAGTACTTC | CASSPAGLGIGEQYF
TRBJ2-2 | NA | TRBV7-9 | NA | TGTGCCAGCAGCTTAGGCCCCGGGGAGCTGTTTTTT | CASSLGPGELFF
TRBJ2-1 | NA | TRBV28 | NA | TGTGCCAGCAGTTTGAGGAATGAGCAGTTCTTC | CASSLRNEQFF
TRBJ2-7 | TRBD1 | TRBV18 | NA | TGTGCCAGCTCAGCACGAGGGACAGGGAACTACGAGCAGTACTTC | CASSARGTGNYEQYF
TRBJ2-7 | TRBD1 | TRBV6-5 | NA | TGTGCCAGCAGTCCGACAGGGACCTACGAGCAGTACTTC | CASSPTGTYEQYF
TRBJ2-3 | TRBD2 | TRBV2 | NA | TGTGCCAGCAGTGAAGGTTTTGGGACTAGGACAGATACGCAGTATTTT | CASSEGFGTRTDTQYF
TRBJ1-4 | TRBD1 | TRBV7-9 | NA | TGTGCCAGCAGCCGAATTCCGGGACAGGGCCCCGAAAAACTGTTTTTT | CASSRIPGQGPEKLFF
TRBJ2-5 | NA | TRBV10-3 | NA | TGTGCCATCAGGGCGGGGGCGCTGGGGCAAGAGACCCAGTACTTC | CAIRAGALGQETQYF
TRBJ2-3 | NA | TRBV5-1 | NA | TGCGCCAGCAGCTTGGTTTCGGATACGCAGTATTTT | CASSLVSDTQYF
TRBJ1-6 | NA | TRBV5-4 | NA | TGTGCCAGCAGCCCACCAAAGGCAAGCTCCTATAATTCACCCCTCCACTTT | CASSPPKASSYNSPLHF
TRBJ1-3 | NA | TRBV6-5 | NA | TGTGCCAGCTGGGGGATTGGGCACACCATATATTTT | CASWGIGHTIYF
TRBJ1-1 | NA | TRBV14 | NA | TGTGCCAGCAGCCGAGTCGGATTGAACACTGAAGCTTTCTTT | CASSRVGLNTEAFF
TRBJ2-3 | TRBD2 | TRBV3-1/TRBV3-2 | NA | TGTGCCAGCAGCCCCCTGGTAGGCGGGAGTGGAGATACGCAGTATTTT | CASSPLVGGSGDTQYF
TRBJ2-2 | NA | TRBV4-3 | NA | TGCGCCAGCAGCCCTCGACTAGTTGCCGGGGAGCTGTTTTTT | CASSPRLVAGELFF
TRBJ1-6 | NA | TRBV7-2 | NA | TGTGCCAGCAGCTGGAACGCGGATTCACCCCTCCACTTT | CASSWNADSPLHF
TRBJ2-7 | NA | TRBV7-9 | few | TGTGCCAGCAGCTACAGGGTCGGCGAGCAGTACTTC | CASSYRVGEQYF
TRBJ2-7 | NA | TRBV9 | NA | TGTGCCAGCAGCCCGGGGGGGGACAGGGTCGACGAGCAGTACTTC | CASSPGGDRVDEQYF
TRBJ1-5 | NA | TRBV5-1 | NA | TGCGCCAGCAGCCCTACGGGACATGAAGGTCAGCCCCAGCATTTT | CASSPTGHEGQPQHF
TRBJ1-1 | NA | TRBV3-1/TRBV3-2 | NA | TGTGCCAGCAGCCAAGATCTCCGCAGTGAAGCTTTCTTT | CASSQDLRSEAFF
TRBJ1-6 | TRBD1 | TRBV28 | NA | TGTGCCAGCGGGGACAGTATTGACAGACCCCTCCACTTT | CASGDSIDRPLHF
TRBJ2-7 | NA | TRBV5-1 | once | TGCGCCAGCAGCTTGGTAGGGGCAACCTACGAGCAGTACTTC | CASSLVGATYEQYF
TRBJ2-7 | NA | TRBV12-3/TRBV12-4 | NA | TGTGCCAGCAGTTTGGTAGGGGAAGAGCAGTACTTC | CASSLVGEEQYF
TRBJ1-1 | NA | TRBV6-5 | NA | TGTGCCAGCTGGAACCCGGGGGGAGAAGCTTTCTTT | CASWNPGGEAFF
TRBJ2-2 | TRBD2 | TRBV3-1/TRBV3-2 | NA | TGTGCCAGCAGCCAAAAATCGGGAGGGGCCGGGGAGCTGTTTTTT | CASSQKSGGAGELFF
TRBJ2-5 | TRBD2 | TRBV28 | NA | TGTGCCAGCAGTACCGGGACTAGCGGGGTTAGGACCCAGTACTTC | CASSTGTSGVRTQYF
TRBJ1-1 | NA | TRBV2 | NA | TGTGCCAGCACCCGCGGGACGGGGAACACTGAAGCTTTCTTT | CASTRGTGNTEAFF
TRBJ1-2 | NA | TRBV5-8 | NA | TGTGCCAGCAGCTTGGCCGGACAGAACTATGGCTACACCTTC | CASSLAGQNYGYTF
TRBJ1-5 | NA | TRBV6-1 | NA | TGTGCCAGCAGTGACACCTACAATCAGCCCCAGCATTTT | CASSDTYNQPQHF
TRBJ1-1 | NA | TRBV28 | few | TGTGCCAGCAGTTTGGGAACCGGGGCCCGGGCCAATGAAGCTTTCTTT | CASSLGTGARANEAFF
TRBJ2-7 | TRBD2 | TRBV5-6 | NA | TGTGCCAGCAGCACAACGGGACTAGCGGGATACGAGCAGTACTTC | CASSTTGLAGYEQYF
TRBJ1-1 | NA | TRBV3-1/TRBV3-2 | NA | TGTGCCAGCAGCCTAGGGGGATCTGAAGCTTTCTTT | CASSLGGSEAFF
TRBJ1-1 | NA | TRBV7-2 | NA | TGTGCCAGCAGCTTAGTTGTGAACACTGAAGCTTTCTTT | CASSLVVNTEAFF